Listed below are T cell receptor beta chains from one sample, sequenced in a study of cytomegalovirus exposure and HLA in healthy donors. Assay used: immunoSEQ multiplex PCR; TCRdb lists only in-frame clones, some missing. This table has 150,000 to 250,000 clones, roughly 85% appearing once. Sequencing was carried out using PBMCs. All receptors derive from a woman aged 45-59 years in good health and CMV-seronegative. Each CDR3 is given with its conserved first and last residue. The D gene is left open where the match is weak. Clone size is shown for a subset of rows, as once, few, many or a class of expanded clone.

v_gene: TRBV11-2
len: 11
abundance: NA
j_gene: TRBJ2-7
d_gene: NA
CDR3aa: CALREGHEQYF
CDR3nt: TGTGCCCTACGCGAGGGCCACGAGCAGTACTTC

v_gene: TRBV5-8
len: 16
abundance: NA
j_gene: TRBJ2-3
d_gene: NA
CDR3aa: CASSQQGRGSTDTQYF
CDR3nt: TGTGCCAGCAGCCAACAGGGAAGGGGTAGCACAGATACGCAGTATTTT

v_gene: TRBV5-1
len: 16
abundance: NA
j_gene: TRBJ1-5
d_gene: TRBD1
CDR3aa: CASSFDGTGGGQPQHF
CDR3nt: TGCGCCAGCAGCTTCGACGGGACAGGGGGTGGTCAGCCCCAGCATTTT

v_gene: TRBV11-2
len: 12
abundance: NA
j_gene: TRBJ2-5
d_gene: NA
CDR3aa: CASSSPRETQYF
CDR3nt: TGTGCCAGCAGCTCCCCGCGGGAGACCCAGTACTTC

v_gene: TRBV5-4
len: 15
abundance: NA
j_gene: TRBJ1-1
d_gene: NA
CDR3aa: CASSLGGDLNTEAFF
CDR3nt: TGTGCCAGCAGCTTGGGAGGAGACTTGAACACTGAAGCTTTCTTT

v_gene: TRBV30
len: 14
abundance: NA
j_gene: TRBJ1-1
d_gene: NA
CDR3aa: CAWSAPNQNTEAFF
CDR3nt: TGTGCCTGGAGTGCCCCTAACCAGAACACTGAAGCTTTCTTT

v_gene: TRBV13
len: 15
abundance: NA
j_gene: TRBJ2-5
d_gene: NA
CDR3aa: CASSLGGTRGETQYF
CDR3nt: TGTGCCAGCAGCTTAGGAGGTACCCGAGGAGAGACCCAGTACTTC

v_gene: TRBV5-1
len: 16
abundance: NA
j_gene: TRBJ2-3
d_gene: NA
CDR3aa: CASSLVTPPVADTQYF
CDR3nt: TGCGCCAGCAGCTTGGTTACTCCCCCCGTGGCAGATACGCAGTATTTT

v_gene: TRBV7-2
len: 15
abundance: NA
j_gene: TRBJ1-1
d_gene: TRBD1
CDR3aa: CASSLGGQGNTEAFF
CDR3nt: TGTGCCAGCAGCTTAGGGGGACAGGGGAACACTGAAGCTTTCTTT

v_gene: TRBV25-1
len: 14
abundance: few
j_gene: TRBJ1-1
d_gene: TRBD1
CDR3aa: CASSTGTANTEAFF
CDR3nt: TGTGCCAGCAGTACCGGGACAGCGAACACTGAAGCTTTCTTT

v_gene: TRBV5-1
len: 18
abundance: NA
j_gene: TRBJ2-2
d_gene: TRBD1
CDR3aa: CASSLGFWRTGTAGELFF
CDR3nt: TGCGCCAGCAGCTTGGGATTTTGGAGGACAGGGACGGCCGGGGAGCTGTTTTTT

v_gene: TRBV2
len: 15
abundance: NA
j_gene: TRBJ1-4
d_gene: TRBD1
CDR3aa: CASSTTGAANEKLFF
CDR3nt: TGTGCCAGCAGTACCACAGGGGCGGCTAATGAAAAACTGTTTTTT

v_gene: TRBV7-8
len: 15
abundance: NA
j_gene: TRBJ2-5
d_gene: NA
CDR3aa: CASSGFTGTGETQYF
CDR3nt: TGTGCCAGCAGCGGGTTTACAGGGACGGGGGAGACCCAGTACTTC

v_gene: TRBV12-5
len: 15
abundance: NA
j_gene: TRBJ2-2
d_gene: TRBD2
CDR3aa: CASGLGLAGTGELFF
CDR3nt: TGTGCTAGTGGACTTGGACTAGCCGGCACCGGGGAGCTGTTTTTT

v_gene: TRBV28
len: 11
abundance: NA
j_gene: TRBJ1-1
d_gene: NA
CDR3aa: CASGDRTRAFF
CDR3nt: TGTGCCAGCGGAGACAGGACAAGGGCTTTCTTT

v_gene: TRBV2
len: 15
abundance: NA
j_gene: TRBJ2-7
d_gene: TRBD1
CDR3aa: CASSEETGGSFGQYF
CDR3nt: TGTGCCAGCAGTGAAGAGACAGGGGGCAGTTTCGGGCAGTACTTC

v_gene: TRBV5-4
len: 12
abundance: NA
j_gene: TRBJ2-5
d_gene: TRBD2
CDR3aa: CASSSVAGEQYF
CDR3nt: TGTGCCAGCAGCTCCGTCGCGGGGGAGCAGTACTTC

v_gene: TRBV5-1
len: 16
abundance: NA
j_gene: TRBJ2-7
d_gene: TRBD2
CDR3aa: CASSLVLGGREYEQYF
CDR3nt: TGCGCCAGCAGCTTGGTCCTGGGCGGGAGGGAGTACGAGCAGTACTTC

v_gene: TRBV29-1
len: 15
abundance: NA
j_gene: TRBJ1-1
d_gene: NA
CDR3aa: CSAAPWTGMNTEAFF
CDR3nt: TGCAGCGCGGCCCCCTGGACGGGGATGAACACTGAAGCTTTCTTT

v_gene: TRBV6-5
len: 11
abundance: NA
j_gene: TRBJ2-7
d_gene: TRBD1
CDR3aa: CASGQGREQYF
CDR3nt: TGTGCCAGCGGACAGGGGAGAGAGCAGTACTTC

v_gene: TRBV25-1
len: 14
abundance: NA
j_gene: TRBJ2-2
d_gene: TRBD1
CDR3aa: CASRQGARTGELFF
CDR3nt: TGTGCCAGCAGACAGGGGGCGAGGACCGGGGAGCTGTTTTTT

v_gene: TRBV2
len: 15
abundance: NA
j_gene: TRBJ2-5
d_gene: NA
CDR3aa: CASSVGWGLEETQYF
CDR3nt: TGTGCCAGCAGTGTCGGGTGGGGACTGGAAGAGACCCAGTACTTC

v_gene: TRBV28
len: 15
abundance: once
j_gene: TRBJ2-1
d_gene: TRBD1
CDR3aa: CASSFTGTGGIEQFF
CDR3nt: TGTGCCAGCAGTTTCACCGGGACAGGGGGGATTGAGCAGTTCTTC